The sequence of this T cell receptor (beta chain) was determined in a study of shared clonotypes between healthy human individuals. Donors, healthy HIV-negative adults, lacked recent acute infections or vaccinations. CD45RA-negative memory and CD45RA+ naive subsets were split from the CD4+ cells. The method was immunoSEQ multiplex PCR; TCRdb's version includes in-frame clones alone and lacks a portion of them. In the table there are more than 2,000,000 clones, approximately 95% of which are singletons. The CDR3 totals 16 residues. The ends lost 6 bases at V and 6 bases at J; junction bases unmatched: 13. Germline V gene data show CDR1 as SNHLY and CDR2 as FYNNEI.

The chain combines TRBV2 with TRBJ2-1, with 8 bases identical to TRBD2. The sample was naive CD4+ T cells from PBMCs. The sample's subset: CD45RA+ positively selected. The sequence was obtained from a man aged 18 to 29 in good health. Some clones in this sample may be carry-over from other donors' samples. CDR3 in DNA: TGTGCCAGCAGGATCTCAAGCGGGAGTAAGGGCAATGAGCAGTTCTTC. Translation: CASRISSGSKGNEQFF.